This entry is about one TCR beta chain. No antigen is known for it. Germline lookup yields CDR1 MNHNS and CDR2 SASEGT. The CDR3 totals 15 residues. The sample originates from a study of cytomegalovirus exposure and HLA in healthy donors. General study results and limits: The study put 150 or so TCR beta chains on its list as cytomegalovirus-associated. As a later analysis showed, several of the most significant clusters appeared to be linked to common viral pathogens.

PCR employed 60 Vbeta and 13 Jbeta primers. TCRdb's table, derived via immunoSEQ multiplex PCR, lists solely in-frame clones and lacks some. The table shows fewer than 150,000 clones, with about four fifths occurring only once. The sample comprised PBMCs. The sequence was obtained from a man in his forties or fifties in good health and CMV-seropositive. The rearrangement joins TRBV6-1 to TRBJ2-5; TRBD2 matches at 11 bases. The J call may be faulty, since TRBJ2-7 better matches the DNA end. The CDR3: CASSSRLAGGGEQYF. The CDR3 DNA is TGTGCCAGCAGTTCACGCCTAGCGGGAGGCGGCGAGCAGTACTTC.